The clone carrying this T cell receptor beta chain was seen many times. Its specificity is not known. This specimen belongs to a study of T cell repertoires in cytomegalovirus infection. At the level of the study: From public TCR beta signatures came an indication of both CMV infection and matching HLA type.

CDR3 length: 15 residues. CDR1 is SGHTA, CDR2 FQGNSA, per germline. The trim removed 4 bases at V and 6 bases at J, leaving 5 bases unmatched. Findings and limits, study-wide: HLA-C-restricted TCR beta clonotypes specific for CMV led the ex vivo response. The cumulative frequency of public TCR beta families distinguished individuals who carried CMV together with the relevant HLA.

MiXCR, run by TCRdb on the reads, gives a single entry per CDR3 protein. The sample has 150,000 to 200,000 distinct CDR3 sequences, roughly 27% seen once. The gene calls are TRBV7-2 and TRBJ1-4, with 10 bases matching TRBD1. The source is a human donor in good health (CMV status not recorded). Some clones in this sample may be carry-over from other donors' samples. Source material: PBMCs. CDR3 sequence (DNA): TGTGCCAGCAGCTCCTCCGGGACAGGGGATGAAAAACTGTTTTTT. Translating it yields CASSSSGTGDEKLFF.